Below are 26 T cell receptor beta chains sequenced from a single sample in a study of T cell responses to AZD1222 COVID-19 vaccine. Clones were read by immunoSEQ multiplex PCR, and TCRdb kept only the in-frame ones, dropping some. The table shows more than 100,000 clones, with more than 85% occurring only once. The specimen was peripheral blood, collected on day 0 of AZD1222 vaccination. Receptors were obtained from an adult in good health.

V and J are TRBV19 and TRBJ2-3, with TRBD2 matching over 8 bases. Trimming took 4 bases from V and 6 from J; bases not matched to a gene: 6. The germline gives CDR1 LNHDA, CDR2 SQIVND (reference sequence). CDR3 length equals 14 residues. The CDR3 protein is CASSRGLAADTQYF. The CDR3 DNA reads TGTGCCAGTAGTAGAGGACTAGCCGCGGATACGCAGTATTTT.

This clone has just a few counts. The rearrangement uses TRBV30 and TRBJ1-2, with TRBD1 identical over 8 bases. CDR3 length: 14 amino acids. V lost 3 bases and J lost 8; bases outside the gene matches: 11. Germline values: CDR1 GTSNPN, CDR2 SVGIG (reference sequence). CDR3 nucleotide sequence: TGTGCCTGGAGGGGGGCAGGGGGCGAGGACGGCTACACCTTC. It is translated as CAWRGAGGEDGYTF.

A word on this clone: Additional DNA sequences in this sample encode the identical CDR3. This chain links TRBV7-3 with TRBJ2-6; TRBD1 agrees at 8 bases. Germline trimming cut 2 bases from V and 1 base from J; bases unmatched to any gene: 4. CDR1 SGHTA and CDR2 FQGTGA come from the germline V gene. This CDR3 has 17 amino acids. In nucleotides, the CDR3 is TGTGCCAGCAGCTTAGGGGACAGGCCATCTGGGGCCAACGTCCTGACTTTC. Residues: CASSLGDRPSGANVLTF.

V and J are TRBV2 and TRBJ2-3; D unresolved. CDR1 and CDR2 (germline): SNHLY, FYNNEI. The CDR3 is made up of 14 amino acids. Trimming removed 6 bases from V and 0 bases from J, with 10 bases in between. In DNA, the CDR3 is TGTGCCAGCAGCCCCATGAGGAGCACAGATACGCAGTATTTT. This gives the protein CASSPMRSTDTQYF.

The chain has TRBV1 and TRBJ1-5; TRBD1 reflects the table's D call only, with no check against the DNA. TRBV1 is termed a pseudogene. This CDR3 comprises 14 residues. The CDR3 region has the DNA TGCACCAGCAGCCAAGTAGGGGTGGGTCAGCCCCAGCATTTT. Translation: CTSSQVGVGQPQHF.

The chain recombines TRBV27 with TRBJ2-1, with 9 bases identical to TRBD2. Germline trimming cut 3 bases from V and 7 bases from J; bases unmatched to any gene: 4. The CDR3 is 14 residues long. CDR1 MNHEY and CDR2 SMNVEV come from the germline V gene (reference sequence). In nucleotides, the CDR3 is TGTGCCAGCAGTTTCGGACTAGCGTCTAATGAGCAGTTCTTC. This translates into CASSFGLASNEQFF.

The genes are TRBV4-1 and TRBJ2-1; 7 bases are shared with TRBD2. CDR3 length equals 16 residues. V was clipped by 2 bases and J by 2 bases; unmatched bases: 6. Germline CDR1 is MGHRA and CDR2 is YSYEKL. This CDR3 reads CASSQPSGVAYNEQFF. In DNA form, the CDR3 reads TGCGCCAGCAGCCAACCCAGCGGGGTGGCCTACAATGAGCAGTTCTTC.

The chain recombines TRBV2 with TRBJ2-3; D uncertain. Trimming stripped 5 bases from V and 3 bases from J, with 9 bases between. This CDR3 region has 13 residues. Germline V gives CDR1 SNHLY, CDR2 FYNNEI. This CDR3 reads CASSNPGTDTQYF. The CDR3 bases are TGTGCCAGCAGTAACCCCGGGACAGATACGCAGTATTTT.

This clone has a single count. The V gene is TRBV7-2, the J gene TRBJ1-1; D is perhaps TRBD1 (6 bases). Trimming shortened V by 8 bases and J by 8 bases, and 18 bases separated the two germline ends. The CDR3 sequence is 13 residues long. The germline V gene has CDR1 SGHTA and CDR2 FQGNSA. The CDR3 reads CASHPLWGTEAFF. The CDR3 DNA reads as TGTGCCAGCCACCCATTGTGGGGGACAGAAGCTTTCTTT.

The chain uses TRBV19 and TRBJ1-2; 9 bases align to TRBD1. Trimming cost V 9 bases and J 4 bases; bases outside gene matches: 6. Per the germline V gene, CDR1 is LNHDA and CDR2 is SQIVND (reference sequence). CDR3 size: 13 residues. For the CDR3, the DNA is TGTGCCAGCCGGACAGGGGAAGGCTATGGCTACACCTTC. Translating it yields CASRTGEGYGYTF.

This clone came up once. The J gene is TRBJ2-7, the V gene TRBV6-1, with 10 bases lining up with TRBD2. The V gene's germline CDR1 is MNHNS and CDR2 SASEGT. This CDR3 region has 20 residues. With 2 bases clipped from V and 3 bases from J, the junction kept 19 bases outside the gene matches. This chain's CDR3 is CASSELATSFPGLASYEQYF. The CDR3 bases are TGTGCCAGCAGTGAATTAGCCACAAGTTTCCCGGGACTAGCGAGCTACGAGCAGTACTTC.

This clone was seen more than once but under ten times. J is TRBJ2-7 and V is TRBV3-1 (or the pseudogene TRBV3-2); TRBD2 matches at 14 bases. V trimming: 7 bases; J trimming: 7 bases; junction bases outside the gene matches: 9. Germline CDR1 LGHDT, CDR2 YNNKEL (reference sequence). This CDR3 spans 15 amino acids. The CDR3 sequence is CASTRGLAGVPEQYF. The CDR3 DNA reads as TGTGCCAGCACCAGGGGACTAGCGGGAGTTCCGGAGCAGTACTTC.

CDR3 DNA sequence: TGTGCCTGGAGAGTGGTACCTTCTAACTATGGCTACACCTTC. Its translation is CAWRVVPSNYGYTF. The chain recombines TRBV30 with TRBJ1-2; no clear D gene. Trimming took off 3 bases at V and 0 bases at J, with 11 bases between the two ends. The CDR3 covers 14 residues. CDR1 and CDR2 from the germline V gene are GTSNPN and SVGIG (reference sequence).

V gene TRBV2 combines with J gene TRBJ2-7; TRBD1 is a possible D gene (6 bases). The V gene's germline CDR1 is SNHLY and CDR2 FYNNEI. The CDR3 spans 18 residues. V was shortened by 3 bases and J by 4 bases, with 25 bases between the two germline ends. CDR3 sequence reads: CASSERPTGPVTRYEQYF. The CDR3 coding sequence is TGTGCCAGCAGTGAGCGTCCCACAGGGCCCGTCACCAGGTACGAGCAGTACTTC.

The CDR3 is CAWNRAGNTIYF. The CDR3, as DNA: TGTGCCTGGAACAGGGCTGGAAACACCATATATTTT. This chain uses TRBV30 with TRBJ1-3; TRBD1 might be the D (6 bases). This CDR3 contains 12 residues. Germline V lookup: CDR1 GTSNPN, CDR2 SVGIG (reference sequence). With 4 bases removed from V and 2 bases from J, the gap between germline ends came to 6 bases. Filled out from reference TRBV30 and TRBJ1-3, the complete variable domain reads SQTIHQWPATLVQPVGSPLSLECTVEGTSNPNLYWYRQAAGRGLQLLFYSVGIGQISSEVPQNLSASRPQDRQFILSSKKLLLSDSGFYLCAWNRAGNTIYFGEGSWLTVV.

The chain couples TRBV24-1 to TRBJ2-2; 10 bases fit TRBD1. V lost 1 base and J lost 6; bases outside the gene matches: 7. Per the germline V gene, CDR1 is KGHDR and CDR2 is SFDVKD. The CDR3 contains 17 residues. CDR3 sequence: CATSDFTGQGRAGELFF. The CDR3 coding sequence is TGTGCCACCAGTGATTTTACGGGACAGGGGAGGGCCGGGGAGCTGTTTTTT.

The gene calls are TRBV7-3 and TRBJ1-2; TRBD1 aligns across 7 bases. V dropped 7 bases and J dropped 4; count of bases not matched to a gene: 15. Per the germline V gene, CDR1 is SGHTA and CDR2 is FQGTGA. This CDR3 contains 16 residues. The CDR3 DNA follows: TGTGCCAGCACCTTTAACGACGGACAGGCCCCCTATGGCTACACCTTC. Its protein is CASTFNDGQAPYGYTF.

V is TRBV20-1 and J is TRBJ1-2; D is ambiguous. CDR3 length: 12 amino acids. CDR1 and CDR2 from the germline V gene are DFQATT and SNEGSKA (reference sequence). Between the trimmed V and J ends, which lost 3 bases and 8 bases, there was a span of 13 bases. The CDR3 loop reads CSASPVGFGYTF. The CDR3 nucleotides read TGCAGTGCTAGTCCCGTCGGCTTCGGCTACACCTTC.

J is TRBJ2-3 and V is TRBV19, with D unclear. The V end lost 1 base, the J end lost 1 base, and 9 bases lay between the germline ends. Germline loops: CDR1 LNHDA, CDR2 SQIVND (reference sequence). The CDR3 is made up of 15 amino acids. DNA for the CDR3: TGTGCCAGTAGTATAGGGGCTACCGGCACAGATACGCAGTATTTT. It codes for CASSIGATGTDTQYF.

The chain has TRBV27 and TRBJ1-2; the D gene is possibly TRBD1 (5 bases). Trimming removed 6 bases from V and 2 bases from J, with 10 bases in between. The length of the CDR3 is 13 residues. From germline, CDR1 is MNHEY and CDR2 SMNVEV (reference sequence). CDR3 sequence (DNA): TGTGCCAGCAGCCTGGAGGGGAACTATGGCTACACCTTC. Its protein product is CASSLEGNYGYTF.

Here the CDR3 reads CASRGRATEAFF. DNA of the CDR3: TGTGCTAGTCGGGGCCGGGCCACTGAAGCTTTCTTT. The chain combines TRBV12-5 with TRBJ1-1; possible D gene TRBD1, 5 bases. V dropped 8 bases and J dropped 4 bases, with 11 bases sitting between them. CDR1 is LGHNT and CDR2 is FRNRAP in the germline V gene. The CDR3 contains 12 residues.

This rearrangement joins TRBV7-2 to TRBJ2-7; 8 bases match TRBD1. V trimming: 3 bases; J trimming: 3 bases; junction bases outside the gene matches: 7. Germline-derived CDR1 and CDR2 are SGHTA and FQGNSA. CDR3 length: 15 residues. For the CDR3, the DNA is TGTGCCAGCAGCTTGGGACAGGAATCGTTCTACGAGCAGTACTTC. Translation: CASSLGQESFYEQYF.

The rearrangement joins TRBV30 to TRBJ1-1; D call uncertain. This CDR3 has 11 amino acids. Per the germline V gene, CDR1 is GTSNPN and CDR2 is SVGIG (reference sequence). The CDR3 DNA follows: TGTGCGGCAGTGGCTAACACTGAAGCTTTCTTT. Translation gives CAAVANTEAFF.

This clone appeared a single time. V gene TRBV5-1 combines with J gene TRBJ1-2, with D possibly TRBD1 on 6 matching bases. Trimming removed 0 bases at V and 5 bases at J, with 11 bases between. Germline V gene data show CDR1 as SGHRS and CDR2 as YFSETQ. The CDR3 has 14 amino acids. The CDR3 here is CASSLVGAGYGYTF. The CDR3 DNA sequence: TGCGCCAGCAGCTTGGTGGGGGCAGGGTATGGCTACACCTTC. The full variable domain, rest sourced from reference TRBV5-1 and TRBJ1-2, is KAGVTQTPRYLIKTRGQQVTLSCSPISGHRSVSWYQQTPGQGLQFLFEYFSETQRNKGNFPGRFSGRQFSNSRSEMNVSTLELGDSALYLCASSLVGAGYGYTFGSGTRLTVV.

CDR3 loop: CASSRPGGGGEAFF. The CDR3 nucleotides are TGTGCCAGCAGCCGCCCGGGGGGCGGTGGTGAAGCTTTCTTT. The chain joins TRBV7-9 to TRBJ1-1; weak D call: TRBD1 (6 bases). The germline CDR1 and CDR2 sequences are SEHNR and FQNEAQ (reference sequence). The germline V and J ends were trimmed by 5 bases and 7 bases, with 17 bases remaining between them. The CDR3 sequence is 14 residues long. Together with reference TRBV7-9 and TRBJ1-1, the CDR3 gives the full variable domain: DTGVSQNPRHKITKRGQNVTFRCDPISEHNRLYWYRQTLGQGPEFLTYFQNEAQLEKSRLLSDRFSAERPKGSFSTLEIQRTEQGDSAMYLCASSRPGGGGEAFFGQGTRLTVV.

The gene calls are TRBV15 and TRBJ2-3; D is possibly TRBD1 (6 bases). This CDR3 has 14 residues. V lost 3 bases and J lost 5, with 12 bases in between. CDR1 LNHNV and CDR2 YYDKDF come from the germline V gene (reference sequence). CDR3 loop: CATSRDSHGDTQYF. CDR3 DNA: TGTGCCACCAGCAGGGACAGCCACGGAGATACGCAGTATTTT.